Listed below are T cell receptor beta chains from one sample, sequenced in a study of CD8 T cells in ankylosing spondylitis. TCRdb independently ran MiXCR on the 5' RACE reads; one entry per CDR3 protein. This sample has about 130,000 distinct CDR3 sequences, with roughly an eighth found just once. The sequenced material came from blood, either unsorted or a sorted T cell fraction (not recorded which). These receptors all stem from a female donor with ankylosing spondylitis or in good health (not recorded which). CDR3s include the opening cysteine and the closing phenylalanine or tryptophan. Each record gives: clone size, V gene, D gene, J gene, CDR3 protein, CDR3 DNA. A D gene is named only where the DNA matches it firmly. Not all rows give a size; the values are once, few, many and, for expanded clones, a class.

NA,TRBV7-2,NA,TRBJ2-3,CASSSLAGTQYF,TGTGCCAGCAGCTCGCTAGCTGGTACGCAGTATTTT
NA,TRBV12-3/TRBV12-4,TRBD1,TRBJ2-7,CASSPSTGASYEQYF,TGTGCCAGCAGTCCCTCGACAGGGGCGTCCTACGAGCAGTACTTC
many,TRBV6-2/TRBV6-3,NA,TRBJ2-7,CASSLGNGGSYEQYF,TGTGCCAGCAGTTTGGGAAACGGGGGATCCTACGAGCAGTACTTC
many,TRBV12-3/TRBV12-4,TRBD1,TRBJ2-1,CASSPQGERNEQFF,TGTGCCAGCAGTCCCCAGGGGGAAAGAAATGAGCAGTTCTTC
many,TRBV5-1,NA,TRBJ1-3,CASSLMESGNTIYF,TGCGCCAGCAGCTTGATGGAATCTGGAAACACCATATATTTT
NA,TRBV20-1,NA,TRBJ2-1,CSAKKEGGSNEQFF,TGCAGTGCGAAGAAAGAGGGGGGTTCCAATGAGCAGTTCTTC
NA,TRBV5-2,NA,TRBJ2-1,CARGPGLEDEQFF,TGTGCCAGGGGCCCCGGGCTGGAGGATGAGCAGTTCTTC
few,TRBV5-6,NA,TRBJ1-6,CASSLGAGGYSPLHF,TGTGCCAGCAGCTTGGGGGCAGGCGGGTATTCACCCCTCCACTTT
many,TRBV6-2/TRBV6-3,TRBD1,TRBJ1-1,CASKETGGGTEAFF,TGTGCCAGCAAAGAAACAGGGGGAGGCACTGAAGCTTTCTTT
few,TRBV28,NA,TRBJ2-5,CASSSTAASTRETQYF,TGTGCCAGCAGTTCCACAGCAGCCTCTACCAGAGAGACCCAGTACTTC
NA,TRBV5-1,TRBD2,TRBJ2-7,CASTPGLAGNYEQYF,TGCGCCAGCACCCCGGGACTAGCGGGAAACTACGAGCAGTACTTC
few,TRBV12-3/TRBV12-4,NA,TRBJ1-5,CASSLHGTNQPQHF,TGTGCCAGCAGTCTCCACGGGACTAATCAGCCCCAGCATTTT
NA,TRBV11-2,NA,TRBJ2-2,CASSPRGAGTGELFF,TGTGCCAGCAGCCCGCGGGGAGCGGGCACCGGGGAGCTGTTTTTT
few,TRBV20-1,NA,TRBJ1-5,CSARVMLGFGNQPQHF,TGCAGTGCTAGGGTCATGTTGGGATTTGGCAATCAGCCCCAGCATTTT
many,TRBV20-1,NA,TRBJ1-1,CSATRAVTEAFF,TGCAGTGCCACCCGGGCGGTCACTGAAGCTTTCTTT
few,TRBV2,NA,TRBJ2-3,CASSLEDSRWDTQYF,TGTGCCAGCAGTCTTGAGGACAGCCGATGGGATACGCAGTATTTT
NA,TRBV20-1,NA,TRBJ1-1,CSAREQGRGTEAFF,TGCAGTGCTAGAGAGCAGGGGAGAGGCACTGAAGCTTTCTTT
few,TRBV12-3/TRBV12-4,NA,TRBJ2-2,CASSHGLSAGELFF,TGTGCCAGCAGTCACGGACTAAGCGCCGGGGAGCTGTTTTTT
few,TRBV5-1,NA,TRBJ1-1,CASRRWGFSGDTEAFF,TGCGCCAGCAGGCGTTGGGGGTTTTCCGGGGACACTGAAGCTTTCTTT
many,TRBV29-1,TRBD2,TRBJ2-2,CSARTSGGFTGELFF,TGCAGCGCTCGGACTAGCGGGGGATTTACCGGGGAGCTGTTTTTT
few,TRBV18,NA,TRBJ1-2,CASSSQGGDHGYTF,TGTGCCAGCTCATCACAGGGAGGGGATCATGGCTACACCTTC
NA,TRBV15,NA,TRBJ2-2,CATSTGLNTGELFF,TGTGCCACCAGCACAGGGCTTAACACCGGGGAGCTGTTTTTT
NA,TRBV7-6,NA,TRBJ2-1,CASSSTTGKGYNEQLF,TGTGCCAGCAGCTCAACGACCGGAAAGGGGTACAATGAGCAGCTCTTC
many,TRBV29-1,NA,TRBJ1-5,CSVGDNQDQPQHF,TGCAGCGTTGGGGACAATCAGGATCAGCCCCAGCATTTT
few,TRBV2,NA,TRBJ1-1,CASISDLNTEAFF,TGTGCCAGCATTTCTGACCTGAACACTGAAGCTTTCTTT
NA,TRBV20-1,NA,TRBJ2-7,CSASRDAGTNEQYF,TGCAGTGCCTCCCGGGACGCGGGTACGAACGAGCAGTACTTC
NA,TRBV7-2,TRBD2,TRBJ2-1,CASSFSGGLYNEQFF,TGTGCCAGCAGCTTTAGCGGGGGGCTTTACAATGAGCAGTTCTTC
few,TRBV20-1,NA,TRBJ1-4,CSASRTDNEKLFF,TGCAGTGCTAGTAGGACAGATAATGAAAAACTGTTTTTT
once,TRBV5-6,TRBD1,TRBJ1-2,CASSSGTGGARKGYTF,TGTGCCAGCAGCTCCGGGACAGGGGGCGCAAGGAAAGGCTACACCTTC
NA,TRBV18,TRBD1,TRBJ1-1,CASLQGVGTEAFF,TGTGCCAGTTTACAGGGGGTCGGGACTGAAGCTTTCTTT
many,TRBV19,NA,TRBJ2-2,CASSGGAATNTGELFF,TGTGCCAGTAGTGGGGGAGCGGCGACGAACACCGGGGAGCTGTTTTTT
few,TRBV20-1,TRBD1,TRBJ1-5,CSARKGQGGQPQHF,TGCAGTGCTAGAAAGGGACAGGGTGGGCAGCCCCAGCATTTT
NA,TRBV11-2,TRBD2,TRBJ2-1,CASSFLLAGNNEQFF,TGTGCCAGCAGCTTCCTACTAGCGGGTAACAATGAGCAGTTCTTC
NA,TRBV5-1,NA,TRBJ2-3,CASSRGGSADTQYF,TGCGCCAGCTCGAGGGGGGGTAGCGCAGATACGCAGTATTTT
few,TRBV11-2,TRBD2,TRBJ2-1,CASSFPLAASYNEQFF,TGTGCCAGCAGCTTTCCCCTAGCGGCCTCCTACAATGAGCAGTTCTTC
many,TRBV3-1,TRBD2,TRBJ2-7,CASSQGLAGPNEQYF,TGTGCCAGCAGCCAAGGACTAGCGGGACCAAACGAGCAGTACTTC
NA,TRBV11-2,TRBD2,TRBJ2-7,CASSLGGGESYEQYF,TGTGCCAGCAGCTTAGGTGGGGGGGAGTCCTACGAGCAGTACTTC
few,TRBV13,NA,TRBJ2-7,CASSLGGGAYEQYF,TGTGCCAGCAGCTTAGGGGGGGGAGCCTACGAGCAGTACTTC
few,TRBV28,TRBD2,TRBJ2-2,CASSLMASGGAGELFF,TGTGCCAGCAGTTTAATGGCTAGCGGGGGAGCCGGGGAGCTGTTTTTT
many,TRBV5-1,NA,TRBJ2-5,CASSLSRKGSGETQYF,TGCGCCAGCAGCTTGTCGAGGAAGGGATCAGGAGAGACCCAGTACTTC
many,TRBV4-1,NA,TRBJ2-4,CASSQGSGLAKNIQYF,TGCGCCAGCAGCCAAGGGTCGGGACTAGCCAAAAACATTCAGTACTTC
few,TRBV9,TRBD2,TRBJ2-5,CASGGELETQYF,TGTGCCAGCGGGGGGGAATTGGAGACCCAGTACTTC
few,TRBV20-1,NA,TRBJ2-5,CSAQLGGAETQYF,TGCAGTGCTCAACTAGGAGGTGCGGAGACCCAGTACTTC
many,TRBV5-1,TRBD1,TRBJ1-2,CASSFEPTGGGYTF,TGCGCCAGCAGCTTTGAACCGACAGGGGGCGGCTACACCTTC
NA,TRBV29-1,NA,TRBJ1-1,CSVGKGSQMNTEAFF,TGCAGCGTTGGAAAAGGCAGCCAAATGAACACTGAAGCTTTCTTT
many,TRBV20-1,NA,TRBJ2-1,CSARVGMDHNEQFF,TGCAGTGCTAGAGTAGGAATGGACCACAATGAGCAGTTCTTC
many,TRBV20-1,NA,TRBJ2-4,CSAREEGRSIQYF,TGCAGTGCTAGAGAAGAGGGGAGGAGCATTCAGTACTTC
many,TRBV29-1,TRBD1,TRBJ2-3,CSVGQGPDTQYF,TGCAGCGTGGGACAGGGGCCAGATACGCAGTATTTT
many,TRBV12-3/TRBV12-4,NA,TRBJ1-4,CASSLVSAANEKLFF,TGTGCCAGCAGTTTAGTCAGTGCGGCTAATGAAAAACTGTTTTTT
few,TRBV29-1,NA,TRBJ2-3,CSVRRTGTDTQYF,TGCAGCGTTCGTAGGACAGGCACAGATACGCAGTATTTT
many,TRBV14,TRBD1,TRBJ2-7,CASSQDRFYEQYF,TGTGCCAGCAGCCAGGACAGGTTCTACGAGCAGTACTTC
many,TRBV12-3/TRBV12-4,TRBD2,TRBJ2-3,CASSLSGAITDTQYF,TGTGCCAGCAGTTTGAGCGGGGCCATCACAGATACGCAGTATTTT
many,TRBV5-1,TRBD2,TRBJ2-5,CASSPLTSGQETQYF,TGCGCCAGCAGCCCTCTTACTAGCGGACAAGAGACCCAGTACTTC
few,TRBV12-3/TRBV12-4,TRBD2,TRBJ2-1,CASTSGGPFNEQFF,TGTGCCAGCACCTCGGGAGGGCCCTTCAATGAGCAGTTCTTC
many,TRBV20-1,NA,TRBJ2-5,CSARSTSKETQYF,TGCAGTGCTAGGTCGACAAGCAAAGAGACCCAGTACTTC